Shown below are 20 T cell receptor beta chains from a single sample sequenced in a study of blood T cells in healthy people across ages. PCR was performed a second time for about 7 to 12 cycles using a sample-barcoded 5' primer and a J-beta primer mix. TCRdb reprocessed the 5' RACE reads via MiXCR and lists one record per CDR3 protein. The data contain some 920,000 distinct CDR3 sequences, roughly half of them singletons. What was sequenced was blood. The receptor set was obtained from a woman aged 55 to 70 in good health.

In this sample, this clonotype turned up a few times. The chain recombines TRBV7-2 with TRBJ2-1; TRBD2 matches 9 bases. CDR1 and CDR2 from the germline V gene are SGHTA and FQGNSA. This CDR3 spans 16 amino acids. The J segment lost 5 bases and the V segment lost 5 bases, leaving 10 bases of the junction unmatched. The CDR3 DNA reads TGTGCCAGCAGCCGCCGAAGGACTAGCGTGGACAATGAGCAGTTCTTC. Translating gives CASSRRRTSVDNEQFF.

The chain combines TRBV3-1 with TRBJ2-4, with 8 bases aligning to TRBD2. V shed 0 bases and J 15 bases; nucleotides not matched to a gene: 7. The CDR3 extends over 13 amino acids. The germline V gene has CDR1 LGHDT and CDR2 YNNKEL (reference sequence). The DNA for the CDR3 is TGTGCCAGCAGCCAAGAAGCGGGGGATGGCCTGTACTTC. It translates to CASSQEAGDGLYF.

V is TRBV5-5 and J is TRBJ2-7; TRBD1 agrees at 9 bases. CDR1 is SGHKS, CDR2 YYEKEE, per germline (reference sequence). The CDR3 length is 15 residues. The junction had 4 bases not matched to a gene; V was cut back by 1 base and J by 2 bases. This CDR3 reads CASSLLRDRAYEQYF. The CDR3 bases are TGTGCCAGCAGCTTGCTCCGGGACAGGGCCTACGAGCAGTACTTC.

The V call is TRBV24-1, the J call TRBJ2-1; TRBD2 aligns across 13 bases. Germline assignment: CDR1 KGHDR and CDR2 SFDVKD. With 4 bases clipped from V and 7 bases from J, the junction kept 6 bases outside the gene matches. The CDR3 has 16 residues. CDR3 in amino acids: CATSDLTSGRNNEQFF. The CDR3 DNA reads as TGTGCCACCAGTGACTTGACTAGCGGGAGGAATAATGAGCAGTTCTTC.

This clonotype was picked up a small number of times. CDR3 nucleotide sequence: TGTGCCAGCAGTTACTCCACGAACACCGGGGAGCTGTTTTTT. It yields the protein CASSYSTNTGELFF. The chain has TRBV6-2 or TRBV6-3 and TRBJ2-2; D gene unclear. CDR3 length equals 14 residues. CDR1 and CDR2 (germline): MNHEY, SVGEGT. Trimming removed 0 bases from V and 0 bases from J, with 2 bases in between.

This clonotype was seen only a few times. The V gene is TRBV3-1, the J gene TRBJ2-3; 12 bases map to TRBD2. The CDR3 is made up of 15 amino acids. Germline trimming cut 5 bases from V and 6 bases from J; bases unmatched to any gene: 6. CDR1 is LGHDT, CDR2 YNNKEL, per germline (reference sequence). DNA for the CDR3: TGTGCCAGCAGCACACGACTAGCGGGAGTGGATACGCAGTATTTT. It encodes CASSTRLAGVDTQYF.

The genes are TRBV27 and TRBJ2-2; no firm D call. V was cut by 2 bases and J by 5 bases, with 9 bases left in between. In germline, CDR1 is MNHEY, CDR2 SMNVEV (reference sequence). CDR3 size: 14 residues. CDR3 DNA: TGTGCCAGCAGTTTAATTAGGCAAACCGGGGAGCTGTTTTTT. As protein: CASSLIRQTGELFF.

This clonotype was seen only a few times. V is TRBV4-3 and J is TRBJ2-5, with D perhaps TRBD2 (5 bases). CDR1 LGHNA and CDR2 YSLEER come from the germline V gene. Trimming left V 4 bases short and J 5 bases short, with 14 bases between. The CDR3 is 14 amino acids. Here the CDR3 reads CASSLTSIRETQYF. The CDR3 region has the DNA TGCGCCAGCAGCCTTACTAGTATTCGGGAGACCCAGTACTTC.

The V and J genes are TRBV6-5 and TRBJ1-6; D possibly corresponds to TRBD1 (6 bases). Germline V lookup: CDR1 MNHEY, CDR2 SVGAGI. The CDR3 has 16 residues. Between the trimmed V and J ends, which lost 6 bases and 5 bases, there was a span of 17 bases. The CDR3 DNA sequence: TGTGCCAGCAGCCGCCACAACAGGGCGGATAATTCACCCCTCCACTTT. Protein sequence: CASSRHNRADNSPLHF.

The genes are TRBV20-1 and TRBJ2-3; 10 bases align to TRBD2. The germline CDR1 and CDR2 sequences are DFQATT and SNEGSKA (reference sequence). The J segment lost 6 bases and the V segment lost 4 bases, leaving 4 bases of the junction unmatched. CDR3 size: 13 residues. This chain's CDR3 is CSATLAGVDTQYF. CDR3 coding DNA: TGCAGTGCTACTCTAGCGGGAGTCGATACGCAGTATTTT.

The chain joins TRBV5-1 to TRBJ2-1; D tentatively reads TRBD1 or TRBD2 (5 bases each). The germline gives CDR1 SGHRS, CDR2 YFSETQ. CDR3 size: 15 residues. V lost 0 bases, J lost 5 bases, and 12 bases lay in between. The CDR3: CASSLEFGTHNEQFF. The CDR3 bases are TGCGCCAGCAGCTTGGAGTTTGGGACCCACAATGAGCAGTTCTTC.

V is TRBV9 and J is TRBJ1-4; D uncertain. Germline assignment: CDR1 SGDLS and CDR2 YYNGEE. There are 15 residues in the CDR3. The V end lost 4 bases, the J end lost 5 bases, and 15 bases lay between the germline ends. This CDR3 reads CASSPRRLPNEKLFF. In DNA, the CDR3 is TGTGCCAGCAGCCCCCGCAGGCTCCCAAATGAAAAACTGTTTTTT.

The chain links TRBV11-2 to TRBJ2-3; TRBD2 aligns across 16 bases. The CDR3 extends over 17 amino acids. J was trimmed by 5 bases and V by 5 bases; bases with no gene match: 7. In germline, CDR1 is SGHAT, CDR2 FQNNGV. The CDR3 sequence: CASSQGTSGRALDTQYF. CDR3 DNA sequence: TGTGCCAGCAGCCAGGGGACTAGCGGGAGGGCCTTAGATACGCAGTATTTT.

This chain links TRBV2 with TRBJ2-5, with 10 bases that match TRBD2. With the DNA end fitting TRBJ2-7 better, the J assignment may be wrong. This CDR3 comprises 15 residues. Germline V gene lookup returns CDR1 SNHLY and CDR2 FYNNEI. In DNA, the CDR3 is TGTGCCAGCAGTCCAAGCGGGAGGGGCTGGAACGAGCAGTACTTC. Its protein product is CASSPSGRGWNEQYF.

This chain joins TRBV20-1 and TRBJ2-1, with TRBD2 identical over 8 bases. CDR1 and CDR2 (germline): DFQATT, SNEGSKA (reference sequence). This CDR3 is 15 amino acids long. After removal of 7 bases from V and 4 bases from J, the junction contained 12 bases not matched to a gene. Here the CDR3 DNA reads TGCAGTGGATGGCTGGCGGGAGGAGGGTACAATGAGCAGTTCTTC. Translated, it gives CSGWLAGGGYNEQFF.

This chain connects TRBV12-3 or TRBV12-4 to TRBJ2-7; the match to TRBD1 covers 7 bases. The CDR3 runs to 17 residues. V was clipped by 6 bases and J by 2 bases; unmatched bases: 16. The CDR3 is CASSQQPNRGYTYEQYF. CDR3 in DNA: TGTGCCAGCAGCCAACAGCCGAACAGGGGCTATACCTACGAGCAGTACTTC.

The CDR3 region is CASSLAGLVGARSPTERNEKLFF. The CDR3 coding sequence is TGTGCCAGCAGCTTAGCGGGACTGGTGGGGGCCAGGAGTCCAACCGAAAGAAATGAAAAACTGTTTTTT. This chain links TRBV11-1 with TRBJ1-4; D possibly corresponds to TRBD1 (6 bases). Germline assignment: CDR1 SGHAT and CDR2 FQDESV (reference sequence). This CDR3 region has 23 residues. V dropped 0 bases and J dropped 5 bases, with 34 bases sitting between them.

J is TRBJ2-5 and V is TRBV28; D unclear. CDR1 and CDR2 (germline): MDHEN, SYDVKM. The CDR3 loop spans 16 amino acids. Trimming took off 3 bases at V and 2 bases at J, with 16 bases between the two ends. This chain's CDR3 is CASSFFFSSFQETQYF. The CDR3 DNA reads TGTGCCAGCAGTTTTTTCTTTAGTAGCTTTCAAGAGACCCAGTACTTC.

This clonotype occurred a few times. The gene calls are TRBV7-2 and TRBJ1-2, with a tentative D call TRBD1 (6 bases). V was clipped by 5 bases and J by 1 base, with 8 bases between them. CDR3 length: 13 amino acids. Germline CDR1 and CDR2: SGHTA and FQGNSA. This CDR3 is CASSRQDNYGYTF. The CDR3 DNA reads as TGTGCCAGCAGCAGACAGGATAACTATGGCTACACCTTC.

The chain links TRBV15 to TRBJ2-7; D unresolved. V lost 0 bases and J lost 5, with 2 bases in between. In germline, CDR1 is LNHNV, CDR2 YYDKDF (reference sequence). The CDR3 loop spans 11 amino acids. CDR3 nucleotides: TGTGCCACCAGCAGAGAACACGAGCAGTACTTC. It translates to CATSREHEQYF. The entire variable domain, with the rest obtained from reference TRBV15 and TRBJ2-7, is as follows: DAMVIQNPRYQVTQFGKPVTLSCSQTLNHNVMYWYQQKSSQAPKLLFHYYDKDFNNEADTPDNFQSRRPNTSFCFLDIRSPGLGDTAMYLCATSREHEQYFGPGTRLTVT.